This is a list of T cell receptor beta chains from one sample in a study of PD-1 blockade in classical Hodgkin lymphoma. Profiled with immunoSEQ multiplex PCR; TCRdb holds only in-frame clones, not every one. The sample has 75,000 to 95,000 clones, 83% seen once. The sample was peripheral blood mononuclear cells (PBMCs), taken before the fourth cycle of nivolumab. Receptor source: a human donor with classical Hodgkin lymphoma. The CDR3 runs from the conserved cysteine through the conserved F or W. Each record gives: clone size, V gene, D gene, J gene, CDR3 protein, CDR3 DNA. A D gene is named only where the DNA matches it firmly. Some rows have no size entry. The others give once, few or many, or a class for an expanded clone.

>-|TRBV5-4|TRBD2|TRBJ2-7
CASSTAGASYEQYF
TGTGCCAGCAGCACAGCGGGGGCCTCCTACGAGCAGTACTTC
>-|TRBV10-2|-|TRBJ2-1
CASSDGAGSGAYEQFF
TGCGCCAGCAGTGATGGGGCGGGATCGGGGGCCTATGAGCAGTTCTTC
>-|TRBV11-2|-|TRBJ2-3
CASSSWDTQYF
TGTGCCAGCAGCTCTTGGGATACGCAGTATTTT
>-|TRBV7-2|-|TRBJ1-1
CASSLDAGRNTEAFF
TGTGCCAGCAGCTTAGATGCGGGCCGGAACACTGAAGCTTTCTTT
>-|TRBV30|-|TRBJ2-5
CAWSFEGTQYF
TGTGCCTGGAGTTTCGAGGGGACCCAGTACTTC
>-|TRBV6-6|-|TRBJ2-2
CASSYSSPVLTGELFF
TGTGCCAGCAGTTACTCGTCCCCGGTTCTCACCGGGGAGCTGTTTTTT
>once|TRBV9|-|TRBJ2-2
CASSVGEFNTGELFF
TGTGCCAGCAGCGTAGGAGAGTTTAACACCGGGGAGCTGTTTTTT
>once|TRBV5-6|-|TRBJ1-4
CASSFGVGGPTNEKLFF
TGTGCCAGCAGCTTTGGCGTCGGGGGGCCTACTAATGAAAAACTGTTTTTT
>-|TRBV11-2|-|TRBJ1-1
CASSLENRRYTEAFF
TGTGCCAGCAGCTTAGAGAACCGACGGTACACTGAAGCTTTCTTT
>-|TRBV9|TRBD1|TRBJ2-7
CASSVPTRQGIPYEQYF
TGTGCCAGCAGCGTTCCCACACGACAGGGTATCCCCTACGAGCAGTACTTC
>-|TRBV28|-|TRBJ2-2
CASSYSGELFF
TGTGCCAGCAGTTATTCCGGGGAGCTGTTTTTT
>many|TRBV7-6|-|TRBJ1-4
CASSRSRGNEKLFF
TGTGCCAGCAGCCGGAGTAGGGGTAATGAAAAACTGTTTTTT
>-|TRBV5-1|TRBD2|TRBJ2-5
CASMLAGDVETQYF
TGCGCCAGCATGCTAGCGGGAGACGTCGAGACCCAGTACTTC
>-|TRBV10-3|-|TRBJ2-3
CAIRPDRSDTQYF
TGTGCCATCAGACCCGACAGATCAGATACGCAGTATTTT
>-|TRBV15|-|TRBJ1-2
CATSRDGFLGYTF
TGTGCCACCAGCAGAGATGGTTTTCTTGGCTACACCTTC
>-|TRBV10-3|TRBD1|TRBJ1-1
CAISESAGGPIEAFF
TGTGCCATCAGTGAGTCGGCAGGGGGACCGATTGAAGCTTTCTTT
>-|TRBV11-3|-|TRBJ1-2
CASSLAGIGYGYTF
TGTGCCAGCAGCTTAGCGGGAATCGGCTATGGCTACACCTTC
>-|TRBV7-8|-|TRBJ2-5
CASSSRQSGTQYF
TGTGCCAGCAGCTCGAGACAGTCGGGGACCCAGTACTTC
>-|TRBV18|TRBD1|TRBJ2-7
CASSPSGQGYPYEQYF
TGTGCCAGCTCACCTTCGGGACAGGGTTATCCCTACGAGCAGTACTTC
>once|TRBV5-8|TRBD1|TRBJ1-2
CASSIGTGYRYGYTF
TGTGCCAGCAGCATAGGGACAGGGTATCGCTATGGCTACACCTTC
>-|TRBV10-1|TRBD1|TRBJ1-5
CASNEGAGQPQHF
TGCGCCAGCAACGAGGGGGCGGGTCAGCCCCAGCATTTT
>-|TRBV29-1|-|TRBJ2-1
CSVGGSPYNEQFF
TGCAGCGTTGGAGGCTCCCCCTACAATGAGCAGTTCTTC
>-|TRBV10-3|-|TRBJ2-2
CAISVTGGEELFF
TGTGCCATCAGTGTTACAGGAGGAGAGGAGCTGTTTTTT
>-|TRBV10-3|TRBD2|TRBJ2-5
CAISESGGGQETQYF
TGTGCCATCAGTGAGTCTGGGGGGGGTCAAGAGACCCAGTACTTC
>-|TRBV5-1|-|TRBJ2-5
CASSSTGDQTETQYF
TGCGCCAGCAGCTCAACCGGAGACCAAACGGAGACCCAGTACTTC
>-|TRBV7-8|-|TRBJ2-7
CASSLVRLSSYEQYF
TGTGCCAGCAGCTTAGTCAGGCTTTCCTCCTACGAGCAGTACTTC
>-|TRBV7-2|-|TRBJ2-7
CASSLGRQDPYEQYF
TGTGCCAGCAGCTTAGGGCGTCAGGACCCCTACGAGCAGTACTTC
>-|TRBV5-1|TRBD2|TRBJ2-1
CASSGGLAGSYNEQFF
TGCGCCAGCAGCGGGGGACTAGCGGGCTCCTACAATGAGCAGTTCTTC
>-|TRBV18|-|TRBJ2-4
CASSPGAVAKNIQYF
TGTGCCAGCTCACCAGGGGCGGTGGCCAAAAACATTCAGTACTTC
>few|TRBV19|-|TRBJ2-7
CASSPQDGSYEQYF
TGTGCCAGTAGTCCACAGGACGGGTCCTACGAGCAGTACTTC
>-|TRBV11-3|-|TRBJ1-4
CASSSQVYATNEKLFF
TGTGCCAGCAGCTCTCAGGTCTACGCAACTAATGAAAAACTGTTTTTT
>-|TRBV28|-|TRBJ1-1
CATSGGTEAFF
TGTGCCACCAGCGGGGGCACTGAAGCTTTCTTT